This T cell receptor beta chain was sequenced for a study of blood T cell repertoires in COVID-19. Turning to the study itself: Both acute and convalescent COVID-19 samples were obtained from the United States, Italy and Spain. In each case, the material was cDNA or gDNA derived from T cells, B-cell-depleted T cells, or PBMCs.

V lost 5 bases and J lost 8, with 18 bases in between. Germline V gene sequence: CDR1 SNHLY, CDR2 FYNNEI. The CDR3 loop spans 14 amino acids. Methods used by the authors: How many nucleated cells were present was estimated from reference gene primer amplification. TCRdb's table, derived via immunoSEQ multiplex PCR, lists solely in-frame clones and lacks some. V and J calls and clone size come straight from that table; D and trimming were deduced from the DNA. Of 90,000 to 120,000 clones listed, approximately 93% are singletons. This TCR was sampled from a man in his fifties or sixties with acute or convalescent COVID-19. The sample consisted of peripheral blood. The chain has TRBV2 and TRBJ1-2, with D maybe TRBD1 (6 bases). CDR3 sequence (DNA): TGTGCCAGCAGTCAAGTACAGGGCCTGGGCGGCTACACCTTC. It translates to CASSQVQGLGGYTF.